This entry lists 22 T cell receptor beta chains sequenced from one sample in a study of human T cells and chemical hapten exposure. TCRdb passed the RACE reads through MiXCR, listing each CDR3 protein once. Among tens of thousands of distinct CDR3 sequences listed, roughly a tenth were seen once. The time point here: patch test 1, 2 weeks after DPC sensitization. Treatment reported: therapeutic diphenylcyclopropenone sensitization with weekly scalp DPC. This specimen consisted of whole blood, obtained in connection with sensitization to the hapten diphenylcyclopropenone (DPC). The receptor source for this set is a man aged 40-55 years with alopecia areata. Some clones in this sample may be carry-over from other donors' samples.

The sample holds many counts of this clonotype. The V gene is TRBV14, the J gene TRBJ2-1; D gene ambiguous. Germline CDR1 and CDR2: SGHDN and FVKESK. The CDR3 is made up of 14 amino acids. The V and J ends lost 4 bases and 8 bases respectively, with 15 bases between them. CDR3 in DNA: TGTGCCAGCAGCCTTCCTTTTCCGCCGGATGAGCAGTTCTTC. It is translated as CASSLPFPPDEQFF.

The chain is built from TRBV7-2 and TRBJ2-1; D is undetermined. The V end lost 2 bases, the J end lost 8 bases, and 10 bases lay between the germline ends. This CDR3 spans 13 amino acids. CDR1 and CDR2 (germline): SGHTA, FQGNSA. CDR3 nucleotides: TGTGCCAGCAGCTTACCCGTCCCCGATGAGCAGTTCTTC. Translating it yields CASSLPVPDEQFF.

This clonotype came up a few times. This sequence joins TRBV18 and TRBJ2-1; D may be TRBD2 (5 bases). Germline assignment: CDR1 KGHSH and CDR2 LQKENI. This CDR3 has 11 amino acids. Trimming took off 6 bases at V and 5 bases at J, with 5 bases between the two ends. This chain's CDR3 is CASSRDNEQFF. In DNA, the CDR3 is TGTGCCAGCTCGAGGGACAATGAGCAGTTCTTC.

This clonotype was seen more than once but under ten times. The rearrangement uses TRBV2 and TRBJ1-2, with D perhaps TRBD1 (5 bases). The CDR3 covers 16 residues. V was shortened by 2 bases and J by 5 bases, with 18 bases between the two germline ends. Germline values: CDR1 SNHLY, CDR2 FYNNEI. The CDR3 loop reads CASSEPVDREFYGYTF. As DNA, the CDR3 is TGTGCCAGCAGTGAACCAGTCGACAGAGAGTTTTATGGCTACACCTTC.

This clonotype was observed many times. V usage is TRBV7-3 and J usage is TRBJ2-2; 10 bases line up with TRBD1. CDR3 size: 15 residues. Germline V gives CDR1 SGHTA, CDR2 FQGTGA. Losses at the gene ends were 5 bases for V and 5 bases for J; bases not matched to a gene: 5. The CDR3 sequence: CASSQTGGVTGELFF. The CDR3, as DNA: TGTGCCAGCAGCCAGACAGGGGGCGTAACCGGGGAGCTGTTTTTT.

This clonotype was seen ten or more times. The chain joins TRBV6-1 to TRBJ2-5; D unclear. V dropped 6 bases and J dropped 13 bases, with 21 bases sitting between them. In germline, CDR1 is MNHNS, CDR2 SASEGT. The CDR3 totals 13 residues. The CDR3 loop is CASSQPSQRPWYF. The CDR3 coding sequence is TGTGCCAGCAGCCAACCCTCCCAGAGGCCCTGGTACTTC.

This clonotype has at least ten counts. The chain recombines TRBV6-1 with TRBJ2-1, with a tentative D call TRBD2 (5 bases). The CDR3 extends over 15 amino acids. Germline V CDR1 and CDR2: MNHNS, SASEGT. V lost 5 bases to trimming and J lost 6 bases, with 17 bases between them. The CDR3 loop reads CASSPRGAGGNEQFF. The CDR3, as DNA: TGTGCCAGCAGTCCAAGAGGTGCGGGCGGCAATGAGCAGTTCTTC.

The V and J genes are TRBV7-2 and TRBJ2-3, with D possibly TRBD2 on 6 matching bases. CDR3 length: 16 residues. Per the germline V gene, CDR1 is SGHTA and CDR2 is FQGNSA. Trimming took off 2 bases at V and 4 bases at J, with 16 bases between the two ends. In DNA, the CDR3 is TGTGCCAGCAGCTTAAGGGGCGGGAAAATTGCAGATACGCAGTATTTT. It codes for CASSLRGGKIADTQYF.

This clonotype showed up many times. The chain joins TRBV25-1 to TRBJ2-1; 8 positions agree with TRBD2. This CDR3 comprises 15 residues. Germline loops: CDR1 MGHDK, CDR2 SYGVNS. The junction had 5 bases not matched to a gene; V was cut back by 7 bases and J by 0 bases. The CDR3 DNA follows: TGTGCCAGCAACCGAGCGGGGGCCTCCTACAATGAGCAGTTCTTC. Translated: CASNRAGASYNEQFF.

This clonotype was counted between two and nine times. V and J are TRBV12-3 or TRBV12-4 and TRBJ1-3; perhaps TRBD1 as D (6 bases). The germline V and J ends were trimmed by 6 bases and 0 bases, with 15 bases remaining between them. This CDR3 comprises 16 residues. This chain's CDR3 is CASSPLRGGSGNTIYF. The CDR3 bases are TGTGCCAGCAGCCCCCTGAGGGGGGGCTCTGGAAACACCATATATTTT.

The chain joins TRBV6-6 to TRBJ1-2; D not resolved. The CDR3 spans 11 residues. The ends were cut back, 4 bases at V and 2 bases at J, with 2 bases in the middle. In germline, CDR1 is MNHNY, CDR2 SVGAGI (reference sequence). CDR3 bases: TGTGCCAGCAGTTCCAACTATGGCTACACCTTC. Translating it yields CASSSNYGYTF.

Many counts were recorded for this clonotype. The V and J genes are TRBV7-8 and TRBJ2-7; 8 bases agree with TRBD2. The CDR3 extends over 16 amino acids. Germline-derived CDR1 and CDR2 are SGHVS and FQNEAQ. V was clipped by 0 bases and J by 6 bases; unmatched bases: 10. The CDR3 DNA is TGTGCCAGCAGCTTAGCCGGGAATGCGGGAGGTTCCGAGCAGTACGTC. The encoded protein is CASSLAGNAGGSEQYV.

The V and J genes are TRBV5-1 and TRBJ2-5, with D possibly matching TRBD2 (6 bases). CDR1 and CDR2 (germline): SGHRS, YFSETQ. V lost 4 bases, J lost 5 bases, and 15 bases lay in between. This CDR3 is 14 amino acids long. In DNA, the CDR3 is TGCGCCAGCAGCCTGATCCGCCTAGCGGAGACCCAGTACTTC. As protein: CASSLIRLAETQYF.

This clonotype was counted many times. This chain uses TRBV29-1 with TRBJ1-1; D might be TRBD1 (6 bases). Germline CDR1 and CDR2: SQVTM and ANQGSEA. The CDR3 has 12 residues. V was clipped by 7 bases and J by 5 bases, with 14 bases between them. The CDR3 DNA follows: TGCAGCGCCGCGGACAGCAAAACTGAAGCTTTCTTT. It codes for CSAADSKTEAFF.

Only a few counts were recorded for this clonotype. This chain uses TRBV5-1 with TRBJ2-5, with D maybe TRBD2 (6 bases). Germline CDR1 reads SGHRS; CDR2 reads YFSETQ. The ends were cut back, 7 bases at V and 0 bases at J, with 19 bases in the middle. This CDR3 region has 16 residues. The CDR3 nucleotides read TGCGCCAGCGCCCCCGCCAGCGGGTTAAACCAAGAGACCCAGTACTTC. Protein sequence: CASAPASGLNQETQYF.

Comments on this clonotype: Just one base apart from a much larger clone, this may be a read error. This chain joins TRBV3-1 and TRBJ1-3; D remains ambiguous. There are 13 residues in the CDR3. Germline V CDR1 and CDR2: LGHDT, YNNKEL (reference sequence). The DNA for the CDR3 is TGTGTCAGCAGCCAAGGACGGAGGGACACCATATATTTT. This sequence encodes CVSSQGRRDTIYF.

This clonotype was seen at least ten times. This rearrangement joins TRBV10-3 to TRBJ2-5; D uncertain. The germline gives CDR1 ENHRY, CDR2 SYGVKD. The CDR3 is made up of 13 amino acids. The V end lost 8 bases, the J end lost 2 bases, and 12 bases lay between the germline ends. CDR3 bases: TGTGCCATCGCGTCCGCGGATCAAGAGACCCAGTACTTC. It specifies CAIASADQETQYF.

This chain uses TRBV29-1 with TRBJ2-5; 8 bases are shared with TRBD1. This CDR3 comprises 12 residues. Germline trimming cut 4 bases from V and 4 bases from J; bases unmatched to any gene: 2. CDR1 and CDR2 (germline): SQVTM, ANQGSEA. The CDR3 DNA reads as TGCAGCGTTGGGACAGGGAGAGAGACCCAGTACTTC. This codes for CSVGTGRETQYF.

A single count supports this clonotype. V usage is TRBV21-1 and J usage is TRBJ1-3; the table's D call of TRBD1 was not tested on the DNA. TRBV21-1 represents a pseudogene. The CDR3 covers 16 residues. CDR3 in amino acids: CASSPSTGSSGNTIHF. CDR3 in DNA: TGTGCCAGCAGCCCGTCGACAGGATCCTCTGGAAACACCATACATTTT.

In its sample, this clonotype was seen a few times. The genes are TRBV20-1 and TRBJ2-1; 15 bases fit TRBD2. In germline, CDR1 is DFQATT, CDR2 SNEGSKA (reference sequence). The V gene end was trimmed by 6 bases and the J gene end by 2 bases; junction bases not matched to a gene: 5. This CDR3 is built from 16 residues. CDR3 region: CSASGTSGRTYNEQFF. The CDR3 DNA follows: TGCAGTGCGTCCGGGACTAGCGGGAGGACCTACAATGAGCAGTTCTTC.

The rearrangement joins TRBV7-9 to TRBJ2-7, with D perhaps being TRBD1 or TRBD2 (5 bases each). With 1 base removed from V and 12 bases from J, the gap between germline ends came to 13 bases. CDR1 SEHNR and CDR2 FQNEAQ come from the germline V gene (reference sequence). The CDR3 extends over 12 amino acids. The DNA for the CDR3 is TGTGCCAGCAGCTTAGGTACCGGGACCACGTACGTC. It specifies CASSLGTGTTYV.

Worth noting for this clonotype: Just one base apart from a much larger clone, this may be a read error. This chain links TRBV27 with TRBJ2-3, with TRBD2 matching over 7 bases. CDR1 is MNHEY and CDR2 is SMNVEV in the germline V gene (reference sequence). This CDR3 region has 14 residues. Germline trimming cut 6 bases from V and 2 bases from J; bases unmatched to any gene: 5. The DNA of the CDR3 is TGTGCCAGCAGCCTTGGGACTATCACAGATACGCAGTATTTT. Encoded protein: CASSLGTITDTQYF.